The entry below describes one T cell receptor (beta chain). Its antigen is currently not known. No much larger clone is present one base from it, and per-base qualities are unavailable. The data originate from a study of graft-versus-host responses after intestinal transplantation (dated by TCRdb to the early 2020s). Study-level background: The transplants that recipients received were multivisceral, liver-intestinal, or isolated intestinal. Every recipient was given anti-thymocyte globulin induction, followed by approximately 3 years of maintenance tacrolimus and steroids. The cohort enrolled about two dozen intestinal transplant recipients including one retransplant, and a few patients lacking pretransplant specimens were excluded. To identify alloreactive clones, pre-transplant mixed lymphocyte reaction products were sequenced and compared with unstimulated pre-transplant donor and recipient T cells. Donor T cell macrochimerism was defined as a peak of at least 4% donor T cells among recipient peripheral blood mononuclear cells. Graft-versus-host and host-versus-graft alloreactive T cell clones were tracked in the graft, circulation and bone marrow after intestinal transplantation using bulk TCR-beta CDR3 sequencing. Rather than going through the commercial service, samples from a few later patients were sequenced in-house on an Illumina MiSeq and processed with MiXCR. The research as a whole found: High GvH to HvG T cell clonal ratios were observed in the allografts of patients with donor T cell macrochimerism. Early after transplant, peak levels of circulating GvH clones were found to be associated with declines in HvG clones. The conclusions were limited by the relatively low number and heterogeneity of the intestinal transplant patients. GvH clones were detected in recipient bone marrow, and some of these GvH clones were observed earlier in ileal mucosa or blood, consistent with an intestinal mucosal origin.

Measured from the cysteine to the phenylalanine, the CDR3 is 13 residues long. The retained sequence is limited to the CDR3, 39 bases, with the frame set at the first base. Looking up the germline V gene yields CDR1 MGHRA and CDR2 YSYEKL. Trimming at the junction amounts to 4 bases on V and 4 bases on J, and the germline ends lie 9 bases apart. The protocol used for the library was the immunoSEQ multiplex PCR assay. For most patients, genomic DNA was isolated with the Qiagen DNeasy Blood and Tissue Kit and sent frozen to Adaptive Biotechnologies for TCR sequencing. For most patients, high-throughput TCR-beta CDR3 sequencing of genomic DNA was performed by Adaptive Biotechnologies. Regarding the original processing steps: Adaptive's ImmunoSEQ software supplied the TCR sequencing data for about 18 patients, while MiXCR and VDJtools were used to process a few other patients. CD4 versus CD8 sorting errors were corrected by removing sequences found in both subsets at a frequency ratio below 5:1. CDR3 nucleotide sequences shared by donor and recipient were removed because the origin of these sequences could not be assigned. At least 2-fold expansion over unstimulated cells and a minimum CFSE-low frequency of 0.002% (template counts) or 0.001% (read counts) were required for clones to be classified as alloreactive. A clone was considered mappable if detected in the sequenced pre-transplant spleen, lymph node, or MLR CFSE-low populations of the donor or recipient. The cumulative frequency of alloreactive clones was calculated as a percentage of all sequences, weighted by copy number. TCRdb limited this immuneACCESS table to in-frame rearrangements with V and J called. A share of clones is missing; checked studies link under half to unresolved V genes, and the rest is unexplained. V, J and clone size are taken as reported in that table, and D and trimming were inferred from the DNA itself. This sample gives about 93,000 clones in total; about 93% of them show up just once. The top ten constitute less than 0.6% of the sample.

The time point label, as the study defines it: cells obtained before transplantation from donor or recipient. CD3+CD4+ and CD3+CD8+ populations were FACS-sorted from unstimulated pre-transplant donor and recipient cells taken from spleen or lymph nodes. This receptor was taken from a human donor who received an intestinal transplant. The material sequenced was unstimulated CD8+ T cells sorted from spleen or lymph node cells, taken before intestinal transplant. The chain uses TRBV4-1 and TRBJ2-3; the D segment cannot be called with confidence. For the CDR3, the sequence is CASSRNEADTQYF. The DNA sequence follows: TGCGCCAGCAGCCGAAATGAGGCAGATACGCAGTATTTT.